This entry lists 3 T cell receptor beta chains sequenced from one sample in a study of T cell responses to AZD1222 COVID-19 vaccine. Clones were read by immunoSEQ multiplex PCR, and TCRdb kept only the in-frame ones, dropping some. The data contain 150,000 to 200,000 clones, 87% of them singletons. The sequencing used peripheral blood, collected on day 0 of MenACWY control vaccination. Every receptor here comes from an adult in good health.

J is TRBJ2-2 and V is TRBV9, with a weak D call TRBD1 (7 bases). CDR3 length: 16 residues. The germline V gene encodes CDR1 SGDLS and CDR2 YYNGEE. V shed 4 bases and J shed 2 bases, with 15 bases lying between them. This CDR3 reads CASSPAGQSNTGELFF. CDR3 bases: TGTGCCAGCAGCCCGGCGGGACAGAGCAACACCGGGGAGCTGTTTTTT.

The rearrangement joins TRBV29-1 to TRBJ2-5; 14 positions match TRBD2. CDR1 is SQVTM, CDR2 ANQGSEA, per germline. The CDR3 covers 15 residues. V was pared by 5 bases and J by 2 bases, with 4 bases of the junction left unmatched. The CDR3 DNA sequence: TGCAGCGTTCTGGGACTAGCGGGGGATCAAGAGACCCAGTACTTC. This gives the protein CSVLGLAGDQETQYF.

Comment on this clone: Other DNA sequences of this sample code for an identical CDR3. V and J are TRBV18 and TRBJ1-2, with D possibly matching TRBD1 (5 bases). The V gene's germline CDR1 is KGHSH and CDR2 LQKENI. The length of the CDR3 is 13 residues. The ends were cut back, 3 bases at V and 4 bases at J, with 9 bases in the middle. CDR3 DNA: TGTGCCAGCTCACCTGACAGTATCTATGGCTACACCTTC. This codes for CASSPDSIYGYTF.